The 24 T cell receptor beta chains below come from one sample, sequenced in a study of T cell responses to AZD1222 COVID-19 vaccine. Assay used: immunoSEQ multiplex PCR; TCRdb lists only in-frame clones, some missing. There are around 200,000 clones in the sample; about 90% occur only once, and 0.45% to 0.55% lies in the top ten. This sample comprised peripheral blood, obtained on day 0 of AZD1222 vaccination. All receptors come from an adult in good health.

The CDR3 region is CSAKGGRGDTQYF. CDR3 bases: TGCAGCGCTAAGGGTGGCAGGGGAGATACGCAGTATTTT. The chain carries TRBV29-1 and TRBJ2-3, with D possibly TRBD1 on 6 matching bases. Germline V gene data show CDR1 as SQVTM and CDR2 as ANQGSEA. The CDR3 is made up of 13 amino acids. V lost 7 bases, J lost 5 bases, and 16 bases lay in between.

V and J are TRBV6-5 and TRBJ2-5; D not certain. Germline loops: CDR1 MNHEY, CDR2 SVGAGI. The CDR3 covers 14 residues. The V gene lost 6 bases and the J gene lost 0 bases, with 11 bases spanning the gap. CDR3 DNA sequence: TGTGCCAGCAGCTATGCTTCCTACCAAGAGACCCAGTACTTC. Its translation: CASSYASYQETQYF.

This chain connects TRBV9 to TRBJ1-2; perhaps TRBD1 as D (6 bases). The CDR3 has 15 amino acids. V lost 2 bases and J 8 bases, leaving 19 bases between the germline ends. Germline-derived CDR1 and CDR2 are SGDLS and YYNGEE. This CDR3 reads CASSVVQDSPSGYTF. The CDR3 DNA follows: TGTGCCAGCAGCGTCGTCCAGGACAGCCCCTCGGGCTACACCTTC.

The V and J genes are TRBV7-9 and TRBJ2-1; 8 nucleotides agree with TRBD1. Germline trimming cut 5 bases from V and 6 bases from J; bases unmatched to any gene: 9. The CDR3 extends over 15 amino acids. Germline CDR1 reads SEHNR; CDR2 reads FQNEAQ (reference sequence). The CDR3 loop reads CASSLETGAINEQFF. CDR3 in DNA: TGTGCCAGCAGCCTAGAGACAGGGGCCATCAATGAGCAGTTCTTC. The entire variable domain, with the rest obtained from reference TRBV7-9 and TRBJ2-1, is as follows: DTGVSQNPRHKITKRGQNVTFRCDPISEHNRLYWYRQTLGQGPEFLTYFQNEAQLEKSRLLSDRFSAERPKGSFSTLEIQRTEQGDSAMYLCASSLETGAINEQFFGPGTRLTVL.

The gene calls are TRBV15 and TRBJ1-4; D not certain. This CDR3 comprises 14 residues. Trimming pared 6 bases from V and 5 bases from J, leaving 13 bases between. Per the germline V gene, CDR1 is LNHNV and CDR2 is YYDKDF (reference sequence). CDR3 amino acids: CATSPTSGNEKLFF. CDR3 sequence (DNA): TGTGCCACCAGTCCGACTTCCGGAAATGAAAAACTGTTTTTT. Full variable domain (remainder filled in from reference TRBV15 and TRBJ1-4): DAMVIQNPRYQVTQFGKPVTLSCSQTLNHNVMYWYQQKSSQAPKLLFHYYDKDFNNEADTPDNFQSRRPNTSFCFLDIRSPGLGDTAMYLCATSPTSGNEKLFFGSGTQLSVL.

The genes are TRBV10-3 and TRBJ2-3, with 7 bases lining up with TRBD2. The V segment lost 0 bases and the J segment 4 bases; nucleotides outside the gene matches: 4. The germline CDR1 and CDR2 sequences are ENHRY and SYGVKD. The CDR3 loop spans 15 amino acids. The CDR3, as DNA: TGTGCCATCAGTGAGTCGTGGGGAGGGCCAGATACGCAGTATTTT. It translates to CAISESWGGPDTQYF.

The V gene is TRBV3-1 (or the pseudogene TRBV3-2), the J gene TRBJ1-4; D is possibly TRBD1 (5 bases). The germline V and J ends were trimmed by 3 bases and 17 bases, with 16 bases remaining between them. CDR3 length: 12 amino acids. Germline-derived CDR1 and CDR2 are LGHDT and YNNKEL (reference sequence). CDR3 in DNA: TGTGCCAGCAGCCATGAAACCGGGACGAGTTTTTTT. Its protein product is CASSHETGTSFF.

The chain is built from TRBV11-1 and TRBJ2-7, with TRBD1 matching over 8 bases. Germline-derived CDR1 and CDR2 are SGHAT and FQDESV (reference sequence). V lost 1 base to trimming and J lost 4 bases; unmatched junction nucleotides: 9. The CDR3 is 16 amino acids. The CDR3 region has the DNA TGTGCCAGCAGCTTAGGGGCAGGGGGCGCCGGATACGAGCAGTACTTC. Encoded protein: CASSLGAGGAGYEQYF.

The chain is built from TRBV23-1 and TRBJ2-5; tentatively, D is TRBD2 (6 bases). TRBV23-1 is classed as an ORF, of uncertain function. The germline V and J ends were trimmed by 2 bases and 13 bases, with 23 bases remaining between them. This CDR3 comprises 15 residues. This CDR3 reads CASSQERRGFMALYF. The CDR3 DNA reads TGCGCCAGCAGTCAAGAGCGACGGGGGTTTATGGCTCTGTACTTC.

This chain uses TRBV3-1 (or the pseudogene TRBV3-2) with TRBJ2-5; D is possibly TRBD2 (5 bases). Germline V gives CDR1 LGHDT, CDR2 YNNKEL (reference sequence). This CDR3 comprises 14 residues. Trimming removed 1 base at V and 5 bases at J, with 11 bases between. In nucleotides, the CDR3 is TGTGCCAGCAGCCAAGCTACTAGAGGGGAGACCCAGTACTTC. It is translated as CASSQATRGETQYF.

This chain uses TRBV10-2 with TRBJ1-4; 7 bases agree with TRBD1. After removal of 10 bases from V and 0 bases from J, the junction contained 17 bases not matched to a gene. The CDR3 totals 18 residues. Per the germline V gene, CDR1 is WSHSY and CDR2 is SAAADI. The CDR3 nucleotides are TGCGCCACCCAAGGCGGCAGGGGGACCCGTTCAACTAATGAAAAACTGTTTTTT. It yields the protein CATQGGRGTRSTNEKLFF.

The rearrangement links TRBV23-1 to TRBJ1-5; the D is unclear. TRBV23-1 is an ORF for which the function is uncertain. This CDR3 region has 11 residues. The V end lost 6 bases, the J end lost 8 bases, and 8 bases lay between the germline ends. The CDR3 region has the DNA TGCGCCAGCAGCTTGGTGGAGCCCCAGCATTTT. This translates into CASSLVEPQHF.

CDR3 sequence: CASSSRLGGSYEQYF. As DNA, the CDR3 is TGTGCCAGCAGCTCCCGCTTAGGGGGTTCCTACGAGCAGTACTTC. This chain links TRBV7-2 with TRBJ2-7, with a possible D match to TRBD1 (6 bases). There are 15 residues in the CDR3. V lost 4 bases and J lost 1, with 14 bases in between. Looked up from germline, CDR1 is SGHTA and CDR2 is FQGNSA.

The chain recombines TRBV28 with TRBJ2-7; 9 bases agree with TRBD1. Trimming at V came to 8 bases and at J to 7 bases, leaving 9 bases not matched to a gene. Germline-derived CDR1 and CDR2 are MDHEN and SYDVKM. The length of the CDR3 is 13 residues. CDR3 nucleotides: TGTGCCAGCGCCGGGACAGGGCCTCGGGAGCAGTACTTC. Its translation: CASAGTGPREQYF.

The chain has TRBV5-8 and TRBJ2-1, with 8 nucleotides matching TRBD2. Germline CDR1 is SGHTS and CDR2 is YDEGEE. Trimming at V came to 2 bases and at J to 7 bases, leaving 5 bases not matched to a gene. There are 14 residues in the CDR3. For the CDR3, the DNA is TGTGCCAGCAGCTTCCGGACTAGCTGGAATGAGCAGTTCTTC. Translating it yields CASSFRTSWNEQFF.

The chain joins TRBV19 to TRBJ2-7; TRBD1 aligns across 8 bases. Germline V gene data show CDR1 as LNHDA and CDR2 as SQIVND (reference sequence). The CDR3 length is 14 residues. V trimming: 3 bases; J trimming: 6 bases; junction bases outside the gene matches: 7. The CDR3 spells CASSMQGAPGEQYF. In DNA, the CDR3 is TGTGCCAGTAGTATGCAGGGGGCGCCGGGCGAGCAGTACTTC.

This clone was seen just once. Other DNA sequences of this sample code for an identical CDR3. The chain combines TRBV4-1 with TRBJ1-5; D is undetermined. Germline V gene lookup returns CDR1 MGHRA and CDR2 YSYEKL. This CDR3 has 16 residues. V shed 0 bases and J shed 4 bases, with 13 bases lying between them. Here the CDR3 reads CASSQDGGLGNQPQHF. The CDR3 bases are TGCGCCAGCAGCCAAGATGGAGGGCTGGGGAATCAGCCCCAGCATTTT.

This chain joins TRBV6-2 or TRBV6-3 and TRBJ2-2; D ambiguous. With 2 bases removed from V and 8 bases from J, the gap between germline ends came to 3 bases. CDR1 MNHEY and CDR2 SVGEGT come from the germline V gene. The CDR3 loop spans 11 amino acids. Written as DNA, the CDR3 is TGTGCCAGCAGTTACATTGGGGAGCTGTTTTTT. Amino acids: CASSYIGELFF.

The chain carries TRBV28 and TRBJ1-4, with D tentatively TRBD1 (5 bases). Germline CDR1 reads MDHEN; CDR2 reads SYDVKM. The CDR3 extends over 15 amino acids. Trimming left V 5 bases short and J 7 bases short, with 17 bases between. The CDR3 region is CASSHSGTGGEKLFF. The CDR3 region has the DNA TGTGCCAGCAGTCACTCCGGGACCGGGGGTGAAAAACTGTTTTTT.

The rearrangement joins TRBV7-9 to TRBJ2-3, with no clear D. CDR1 and CDR2 (germline): SEHNR, FQNEAQ (reference sequence). The CDR3 spans 15 residues. V lost 1 base and J 5 bases, leaving 13 bases between the germline ends. CDR3 amino acids: CASSLEGLSGDTQYF. The CDR3 DNA reads as TGTGCCAGCAGCTTAGAAGGCCTTTCGGGAGATACGCAGTATTTT.

The chain uses TRBV18 and TRBJ2-7, with D possibly matching TRBD2 (6 bases). The CDR3 is 16 amino acids. The ends were cut back, 3 bases at V and 2 bases at J, with 17 bases in the middle. Germline lookup yields CDR1 KGHSH and CDR2 LQKENI. CDR3 nucleotides: TGTGCCAGCTCACCCGGAGGGCCATGGAGACCCTACGAGCAGTACTTC. Translation gives CASSPGGPWRPYEQYF.

The chain employs TRBV19 and TRBJ1-5; tentative D call: TRBD1 (5 bases). The germline V gene encodes CDR1 LNHDA and CDR2 SQIVND (reference sequence). The CDR3 extends over 15 amino acids. Between the trimmed V and J ends, which lost 2 bases and 9 bases, there was a span of 17 bases. CDR3 nucleotide sequence: TGTGCCAGTAGTATATCCGGGGCCGATGGAAGGCCCCAGCATTTT. Translated: CASSISGADGRPQHF.

The chain carries TRBV7-9 and TRBJ1-4, with 7 bases lining up with TRBD1. This CDR3 has 17 residues. CDR1 and CDR2 from the germline V gene are SEHNR and FQNEAQ (reference sequence). Germline trimming cut 0 bases from V and 7 bases from J; bases unmatched to any gene: 11. The CDR3 is CASSLALGETGIEKLFF. The CDR3, as DNA: TGTGCCAGCAGCTTAGCGCTAGGGGAGACAGGGATTGAAAAACTGTTTTTT.

V and J are TRBV2 and TRBJ2-7; 10 nucleotides agree with TRBD1. CDR3 length: 13 residues. The germline gives CDR1 SNHLY, CDR2 FYNNEI. Trimming took 11 bases from V and 5 from J; bases not matched to a gene: 9. This chain's CDR3 is CAVRGTGDNEQYF. The CDR3 nucleotides read TGTGCCGTACGCGGGACAGGGGACAACGAGCAGTACTTC.